This T cell receptor beta chain originates from a study of blood T cell repertoires in COVID-19. The wider study: Acute and convalescent COVID-19 specimens originated in the United States, Italy and Spain. PBMCs, B-cell-depleted T cells, or T cells were the source of the cDNA or gDNA that made up the material.

Original data processing: Scientists estimated how many nucleated cells there were by amplifying reference gene primers. The assay was immunoSEQ multiplex PCR, and TCRdb's table has in-frame clones only and misses some. V and J calls and clone size are given by that table; D and trimming were obtained from the DNA. The data contain some 240,000 clones, 88% of them singletons. Deletions cut 4 bases from V and 4 bases from J, with 13 bases between. CDR1 is MNHEY, CDR2 SVGAGI, per germline. This CDR3 is built from 14 residues. The J gene is TRBJ1-2, the V gene TRBV6-5, with a possible D match to TRBD1 (5 bases). Sequenced: peripheral blood. The receptor was isolated from a woman in her seventies with COVID-19, enrolled during active disease. The CDR3 DNA reads as TGTGCCAGCAGTTTAGGGGCGCAGGGCTATGGCTACACCTTC. It yields the protein CASSLGAQGYGYTF.